A selection of T cell receptor beta chains follows, all from one sample in a study of cytomegalovirus exposure and HLA in healthy donors. Assay used: immunoSEQ multiplex PCR; TCRdb lists only in-frame clones, some missing. Here the sample table reports 87,000 or so clones. The sequenced material came from PBMCs. The receptors come from a man between 50 and 59 years old in good health and CMV-seropositive. Both conserved end residues are part of each CDR3.

V: TRBV5-1; J: TRBJ1-2; CDR3: CASSPTGGAGYNF
V: TRBV5-4; J: TRBJ2-1; CDR3: CASSVGGNLGNEQFF
V: TRBV5-6; J: -; CDR3: CASSRTAGGNEQYF
V: TRBV18; J: TRBJ1-3; CDR3: CASSPPAGQGSGNTIYF
V: TRBV5-6; J: TRBJ2-7; CDR3: CASSLAGQNYEQYF
V: TRBV28; J: TRBJ1-5; CDR3: CASRTGWAGNQPQHF
V: TRBV28; J: TRBJ2-3; CDR3: CASSLRDREADTQYF
V: TRBV5-1; J: TRBJ2-7; CDR3: CASSATSGTEQYF
V: TRBV30; J: TRBJ1-1; CDR3: CAWSGVVGGTEAFF
V: TRBV27; J: TRBJ1-1; CDR3: CASSLNRRYEAFF
V: TRBV11-3; J: TRBJ1-1; CDR3: CASSLGPGNTEAFF
V: TRBV6-5; J: TRBJ1-3; CDR3: CASSYSLDKLGNTIYF
V: TRBV20-1; J: TRBJ2-4; CDR3: CSARRDIQYF
V: TRBV11-3; J: TRBJ1-1; CDR3: CASSPKGQGRTEAFF
V: TRBV2; J: -; CDR3: CASTFRGVSEQYF
V: TRBV12-5; J: TRBJ1-5; CDR3: CASGLVRGEGDNQPQHF
V: TRBV6-5; J: TRBJ2-5; CDR3: CASSLADSSQETQYF
V: TRBV11-3; J: TRBJ1-1; CDR3: CASSGETGGKQAFF
V: TRBV30; J: TRBJ1-5; CDR3: CAWSVAGNSNQPQHF
V: TRBV29-1; J: TRBJ2-5; CDR3: CSVDRDIEETQYF
V: TRBV4-2; J: TRBJ1-2; CDR3: CASSQVGRGRGGQGGYTF
V: TRBV4-1; J: TRBJ2-5; CDR3: CASSRNSRETQYF
V: TRBV10-3; J: TRBJ1-5; CDR3: CAISEWGPGGNQPQHF
V: TRBV6-1; J: TRBJ1-1; CDR3: CASSDGQGQIGNTEAFF
V: TRBV7-3; J: TRBJ2-2; CDR3: CASSFTPSGAGELFF
V: TRBV30; J: TRBJ2-7; CDR3: CAWSVGLGLNNEQYF
V: TRBV19; J: TRBJ1-1; CDR3: CASSIDGGANTEAFF
V: TRBV4-2; J: TRBJ2-3; CDR3: CASSQDPASGRTDTQYF
V: TRBV19; J: TRBJ1-1; CDR3: CASSLTRDTEAFF
V: TRBV7-3; J: TRBJ2-7; CDR3: CASSLTQGGEQYF
V: TRBV9; J: TRBJ2-1; CDR3: CASSPSWGESSYNEQFF
V: TRBV18; J: TRBJ1-1; CDR3: CASSPVIPGNTEAFF
V: TRBV5-4; J: TRBJ2-3; CDR3: CASSLGRLGADTQYF
V: TRBV7-6; J: TRBJ2-5; CDR3: CASSLWGTGLETQYF
V: TRBV6-5; J: -; CDR3: CASSYSTGTSGHEQYF
V: TRBV30; J: TRBJ2-7; CDR3: CAGSSPLGGAYEQYF
V: TRBV7-9; J: TRBJ2-7; CDR3: CASSPSNSGRGEQYF
V: TRBV27; J: TRBJ2-1; CDR3: CASSPLAGTENEQFF
V: TRBV5-1; J: TRBJ2-1; CDR3: CASSLTPSGQGEQFF
V: TRBV4-3; J: TRBJ1-1; CDR3: CASSQTTDSEAFF
V: TRBV30; J: TRBJ1-6; CDR3: CAWTRFRQGSNSPLHF
V: TRBV7-9; J: TRBJ1-4; CDR3: CASSLQADEKLFF
V: TRBV12-5; J: TRBJ2-5; CDR3: CASGLGGAGGGETQYF
V: TRBV10-3; J: TRBJ2-7; CDR3: CAISDRASSYEQYF
V: TRBV30; J: TRBJ2-1; CDR3: CAWSSSGRVSEQFF
V: TRBV15; J: TRBJ1-2; CDR3: CATSRPGTGLYGYTF
V: TRBV4-2; J: TRBJ1-4; CDR3: CASSEQTGEAEKLFF
V: TRBV10-3; J: TRBJ2-7; CDR3: CAINGRTESSYEQYF
V: TRBV5-1; J: TRBJ1-1; CDR3: CASRQLSMNTEAFF